The 26 T cell receptor beta chains in this list originate from one sample, sequenced in a study of T cell repertoires in MIS-A myocarditis (dated by TCRdb to between 2021 and 2022). Library method: the immunoSEQ multiplex PCR assay. TCRdb limited this immuneACCESS table to in-frame rearrangements with V and J called. A share of clones is missing; checked studies link under half to unresolved V genes, and the rest is unexplained. In all, the sample holds about 10,000 clones, and approximately 83% of those were seen once. The ten largest clones represent about 30% of the sample. The sequenced material came from right ventricle heart tissue obtained at autopsy. What this sample's cell subset or site label stands for: cardiac tissue sample (left or right ventricle, interventricular septum, or pericardium). The receptors come from a man in his late teens or twenties with fulminant myocarditis from multisystem inflammatory syndrome in adults (MIS-A) after COVID-19.

The CDR3 DNA follows: TGTGCCACCAGTGATTTGCGACAGGCTAATGAAAAACTGTTTTTT. It translates to CATSDLRQANEKLFF. The chain uses TRBV24-1 and TRBJ1-4, with a weak D call TRBD1 (6 bases). The germline V and J ends were trimmed by 0 bases and 3 bases, with 7 bases remaining between them. Germline assignment: CDR1 KGHDR and CDR2 SFDVKD. This CDR3 comprises 15 residues.

As for this clone: The sample carries other DNA sequences with the same CDR3. This chain links TRBV9 with TRBJ1-3; D gene unclear. Trimming took 3 bases from V and 0 from J, leaving 10 bases between them. Germline V gives CDR1 SGDLS, CDR2 YYNGEE. This CDR3 comprises 15 residues. The CDR3 region is CASSGRVNSGNTIYF. The CDR3 nucleotides read TGTGCCAGCAGCGGTCGGGTTAACTCTGGAAACACCATATATTTT.

This sequence joins TRBV24-1 and TRBJ1-5; D call uncertain. Trimming cost V 5 bases and J 1 base, with 8 bases left between them. Germline CDR1 KGHDR, CDR2 SFDVKD. This CDR3 has 14 amino acids. CDR3 nucleotides: TGTGCCACCAGTGCCCATGGGAGCAATCAGCCCCAGCATTTT. This translates into CATSAHGSNQPQHF.

This clone was detected once. Germline is not matched at one junction end, which may reflect a read error. The chain employs TRBV6-5 and TRBJ1-1, with a possible D match to TRBD1 (5 bases). Per germline, CDR1 MNHEY and CDR2 SVGAGI. The CDR3 consists of 12 residues. DNA for the CDR3: TGTGCCGGCAGTTACTGGGGGGCTGAAGCTTTCTTT. This encodes CAGSYWGAEAFF.

In this sample, this clone turned up once. The CDR3 protein is CASSTRRGGSGNTIYF. CDR3 DNA sequence: TGTGCCAGCAGCACCCGGAGAGGCGGCTCTGGAAACACCATATATTTT. This chain joins TRBV11-2 and TRBJ1-3; no clear D. The CDR3 is made up of 16 amino acids. The V and J ends lost 5 bases and 0 bases respectively, with 14 bases between them. Germline CDR1 is SGHAT and CDR2 is FQNNGV.

The chain is built from TRBV24-1 and TRBJ1-5; 8 bases are shared with TRBD1. Germline lookup yields CDR1 KGHDR and CDR2 SFDVKD. After removal of 5 bases from V and 6 bases from J, the junction contained 5 bases not matched to a gene. This CDR3 region has 14 residues. CDR3 DNA: TGTGCCACCAGTGGAGCAGGGGGCACTCAGCCCCAGCATTTT. Translating gives CATSGAGGTQPQHF.

This rearrangement joins TRBV30 to TRBJ1-2; D not certain. The CDR3 totals 12 residues. V lost 5 bases to trimming and J lost 7 bases, with 14 bases between them. The germline CDR1 and CDR2 sequences are GTSNPN and SVGIG (reference sequence). CDR3 bases: TGTGCCTGGGGGCAGGACGAGGGTGGCTACACCTTC. Its translation is CAWGQDEGGYTF.

The V gene is TRBV4-3, the J gene TRBJ2-3; D is undetermined. This CDR3 is built from 15 residues. Trimming took 0 bases from V and 2 from J, leaving 9 bases between them. Looked up from germline, CDR1 is LGHNA and CDR2 is YSLEER. The CDR3 coding sequence is TGCGCCAGCAGCCAAGAAACTGGGCTCACAGATACGCAGTATTTT. Translating gives CASSQETGLTDTQYF.

This clone was seen a few times. The rearrangement uses TRBV5-1 and TRBJ2-7; TRBD1 matches 8 bases. Per germline, CDR1 SGHRS and CDR2 YFSETQ. The length of the CDR3 is 13 residues. With V trimmed by 5 bases and J by 5 bases, 6 bases remained unmatched. CDR3 in DNA: TGCGCCAGCAGTAACAGGGGGTTCGACGAGCAGTACTTC. This codes for CASSNRGFDEQYF.

The chain couples TRBV7-8 to TRBJ1-2; D is perhaps TRBD1 (6 bases). Germline CDR1 SGHVS, CDR2 FQNEAQ. This CDR3 spans 14 amino acids. Trimming left V 5 bases short and J 4 bases short, with 14 bases between. The CDR3 spells CASSLIRGSYGYTF. CDR3 DNA: TGTGCCAGCAGCCTTATAAGGGGGAGCTATGGCTACACCTTC.

The rearrangement joins TRBV19 to TRBJ1-4; D gene unclear. The CDR3 is 12 amino acids. Germline V gene lookup returns CDR1 LNHDA and CDR2 SQIVND (reference sequence). V dropped 3 bases and J dropped 8 bases, with 7 bases sitting between them. CDR3: CASSMVREKLFF. For the CDR3, the DNA is TGTGCCAGTAGTATGGTTCGGGAAAAACTGTTTTTT.

J is TRBJ1-2 and V is TRBV18, with 9 bases that match TRBD1. This CDR3 has 15 amino acids. Germline CDR1 KGHSH, CDR2 LQKENI. After removal of 3 bases from V and 7 bases from J, the junction contained 9 bases not matched to a gene. DNA of the CDR3: TGTGCCAGCTCACCCCTGGGACAGGGTATGCGTGGCTACACCTTC. This encodes CASSPLGQGMRGYTF.

The V and J genes are TRBV5-4 and TRBJ1-6, with a tentative D call TRBD1 (6 bases). Germline-derived CDR1 and CDR2 are SGHNT and YYREEE (reference sequence). The V and J ends lost 4 bases and 6 bases respectively, with 11 bases between them. This CDR3 has 14 amino acids. In nucleotides, the CDR3 is TGTGCCAGCAGCCCTGACAGGAGTAATTCACCCCTCCACTTT. The encoded protein is CASSPDRSNSPLHF.

The CDR3 nucleotides are TGTGCCAGCAGTGAGGTCGCTATACAGGAGGACCAAGAGACCCAGTACTTC. Protein sequence: CASSEVAIQEDQETQYF. The chain has TRBV6-4 and TRBJ2-5; D tentatively reads TRBD1 or TRBD2 (5 bases each). V was cut by 3 bases and J by 0 bases, with 17 bases left in between. From germline, CDR1 is MRHNA and CDR2 SNTAGT. This CDR3 spans 17 amino acids.

Worth noting for this clone: At the DNA level, this CDR3 is encoded by other sequences in the same sample as well. V usage is TRBV7-8 and J usage is TRBJ1-1; 7 bases agree with TRBD1. The CDR3 consists of 16 residues. Germline CDR1 is SGHVS and CDR2 is FQNEAQ. With 5 bases clipped from V and 0 bases from J, the junction kept 9 bases outside the gene matches. The CDR3 is CASSRGGGTVNTEAFF. Here the CDR3 DNA reads TGTGCCAGCAGCCGAGGGGGGGGGACAGTGAACACTGAAGCTTTCTTT.

The chain carries TRBV19 and TRBJ1-6; D remains unclear. The V and J ends lost 6 bases and 7 bases respectively, with 13 bases between them. CDR3 length: 14 amino acids. From germline, CDR1 is LNHDA and CDR2 SQIVND (reference sequence). The CDR3 DNA follows: TGTGCCAGTAGGCCCGATTCGGGGAATTCACCCCTCCACTTT. This gives the protein CASRPDSGNSPLHF.

The V call is TRBV28, the J call TRBJ1-2; 7 bases map to TRBD1. CDR1 is MDHEN, CDR2 SYDVKM, per germline. The CDR3 runs to 14 residues. V was pared by 5 bases and J by 7 bases, with 10 bases of the junction left unmatched. The CDR3 DNA reads as TGTGCCAGCAGTCCGGTTCTGGACAGGTTTGGCTACACCTTC. Translating it yields CASSPVLDRFGYTF.

The chain joins TRBV24-1 to TRBJ2-1; tentative D call: TRBD1 (5 bases). Trimming stripped 3 bases from V and 7 bases from J, with 12 bases between. This CDR3 is 14 amino acids long. Germline CDR1 and CDR2: KGHDR and SFDVKD. The CDR3 reads CATSDRQGRNEQFF. The CDR3 DNA reads TGTGCCACCAGTGATCGGCAGGGAAGGAATGAGCAGTTCTTC.

The rearrangement joins TRBV7-9 to TRBJ1-1; 11 bases map to TRBD1. The germline CDR1 and CDR2 sequences are SEHNR and FQNEAQ (reference sequence). V dropped 5 bases and J dropped 4; count of bases not matched to a gene: 9. This CDR3 is 16 amino acids long. This CDR3 is CASSRPGTGGITEAFF. The CDR3 region has the DNA TGTGCCAGCAGCCGTCCCGGGACAGGGGGGATCACTGAAGCTTTCTTT.

J is TRBJ1-2 and V is TRBV5-1, with 7 positions matching TRBD1. V shed 0 bases, J shed 3 bases, and the junction held 2 bases outside the gene matches. The CDR3 spans 14 residues. Germline values: CDR1 SGHRS, CDR2 YFSETQ. Here the CDR3 DNA reads TGCGCCAGCAGCTTGGGGGACAGTTACTATGGCTACACCTTC. Amino acids: CASSLGDSYYGYTF.

The chain employs TRBV6-5 and TRBJ2-2; TRBD2 matches 10 bases. Looked up from germline, CDR1 is MNHEY and CDR2 is SVGAGI. This CDR3 is 14 amino acids long. V dropped 6 bases and J dropped 8; count of bases not matched to a gene: 6. CDR3 loop: CASSSGGALGELFF. CDR3 sequence (DNA): TGTGCCAGCAGCAGCGGGGGGGCGTTAGGGGAGCTGTTTTTT.

The chain combines TRBV6-2 or TRBV6-3 with TRBJ2-7, with TRBD1 matching over 7 bases. Germline V gene data show CDR1 as MNHEY and CDR2 as SVGEGT. J lost 6 bases, V lost 6 bases, and 11 bases had no gene match. This CDR3 is 14 amino acids long. The CDR3 bases are TGTGCCAGCAGCCCAACCGCTACAGGGGCCGAGCAGTACTTC. It specifies CASSPTATGAEQYF.

CDR3 residues: CATTKTGSGNSPLHF. The CDR3 nucleotides read TGTGCCACCACTAAGACAGGGTCCGGTAATTCACCCCTCCACTTT. The genes are TRBV15 and TRBJ1-6; 7 bases agree with TRBD1. This CDR3 has 15 residues. V trimming: 7 bases; J trimming: 6 bases; junction bases outside the gene matches: 9. Germline CDR1 is LNHNV and CDR2 is YYDKDF (reference sequence).

V gene TRBV12-3 or TRBV12-4 combines with J gene TRBJ2-4, with D unclear. Trimming took 8 bases from V and 2 from J, leaving 4 bases between them. The CDR3 loop spans 11 amino acids. The CDR3 nucleotides are TGTGCCAGCGGGACCAAAAACATTCAGTACTTC. Translating it yields CASGTKNIQYF.

A single count supports this clone. The rearrangement joins TRBV27 to TRBJ2-1, with 9 bases that match TRBD2. Germline CDR1 MNHEY, CDR2 SMNVEV (reference sequence). The CDR3 contains 16 residues. V dropped 5 bases and J dropped 7; count of bases not matched to a gene: 12. The CDR3, as DNA: TGTGCCAGCAGTCCTCTAGGGGCGGGGGGGAGAAATGAGCAGTTCTTC. This codes for CASSPLGAGGRNEQFF.

The chain has TRBV6-5 and TRBJ1-5; no clear D gene. The CDR3 length is 12 residues. Germline V CDR1 and CDR2: MNHEY, SVGAGI. V lost 4 bases and J 6 bases, leaving 7 bases between the germline ends. Here the CDR3 reads CASSFPGQPQHF. The CDR3 DNA reads as TGTGCCAGCAGTTTCCCGGGTCAGCCCCAGCATTTT.